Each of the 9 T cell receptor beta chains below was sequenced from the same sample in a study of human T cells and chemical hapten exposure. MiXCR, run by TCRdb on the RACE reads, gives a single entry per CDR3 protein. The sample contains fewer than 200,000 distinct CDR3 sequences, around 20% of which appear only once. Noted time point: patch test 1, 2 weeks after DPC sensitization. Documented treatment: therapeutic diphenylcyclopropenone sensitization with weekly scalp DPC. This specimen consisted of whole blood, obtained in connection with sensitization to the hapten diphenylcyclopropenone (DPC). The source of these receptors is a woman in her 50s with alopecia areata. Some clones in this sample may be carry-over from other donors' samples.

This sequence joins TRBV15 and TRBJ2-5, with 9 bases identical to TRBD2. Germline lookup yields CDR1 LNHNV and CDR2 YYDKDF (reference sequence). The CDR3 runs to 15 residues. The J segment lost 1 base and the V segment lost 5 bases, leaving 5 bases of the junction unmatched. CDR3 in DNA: TGTGCCACCAGCGGACCGACTAGCGGCCAAGAGACCCAGTACTTC. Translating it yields CATSGPTSGQETQYF.

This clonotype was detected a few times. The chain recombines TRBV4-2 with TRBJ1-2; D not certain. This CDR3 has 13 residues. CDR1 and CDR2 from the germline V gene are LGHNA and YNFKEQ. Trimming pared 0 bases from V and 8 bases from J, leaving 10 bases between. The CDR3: CASSQEPTRGYTF. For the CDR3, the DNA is TGTGCCAGCAGCCAAGAACCGACGAGGGGCTACACCTTC.

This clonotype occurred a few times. Here the CDR3 DNA reads TGTGCCAGCAGAACTAGCGGGACTATTGAGCAGTTCTTC. Residues: CASRTSGTIEQFF. The chain uses TRBV6-1 and TRBJ2-1; 10 nucleotides agree with TRBD2. CDR1 and CDR2 (germline): MNHNS, SASEGT. This CDR3 is built from 13 residues. Trimming took 6 bases from V and 9 from J; bases not matched to a gene: 5.

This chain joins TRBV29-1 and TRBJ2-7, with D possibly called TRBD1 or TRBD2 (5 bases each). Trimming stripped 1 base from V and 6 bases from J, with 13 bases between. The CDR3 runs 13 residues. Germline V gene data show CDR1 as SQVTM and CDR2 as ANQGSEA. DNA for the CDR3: TGCAGCGTTGAAGTCGTAGTTGGGGGCGAGCAGTACTTC. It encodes CSVEVVVGGEQYF.

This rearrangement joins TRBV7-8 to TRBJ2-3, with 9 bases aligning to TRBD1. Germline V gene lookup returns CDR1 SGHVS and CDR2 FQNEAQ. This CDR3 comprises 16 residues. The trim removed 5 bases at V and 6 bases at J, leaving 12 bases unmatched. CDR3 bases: TGTGCCAGCAGCCTGCTCCGGGACAGGGTCCGGGATACGCAGTATTTT. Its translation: CASSLLRDRVRDTQYF.

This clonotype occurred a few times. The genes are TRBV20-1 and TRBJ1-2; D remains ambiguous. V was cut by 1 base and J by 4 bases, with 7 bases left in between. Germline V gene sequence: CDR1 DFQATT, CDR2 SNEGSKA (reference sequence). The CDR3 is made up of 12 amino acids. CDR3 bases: TGCAGTGCTAGAGTCAGCTCCTATGGCTACACCTTC. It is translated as CSARVSSYGYTF.

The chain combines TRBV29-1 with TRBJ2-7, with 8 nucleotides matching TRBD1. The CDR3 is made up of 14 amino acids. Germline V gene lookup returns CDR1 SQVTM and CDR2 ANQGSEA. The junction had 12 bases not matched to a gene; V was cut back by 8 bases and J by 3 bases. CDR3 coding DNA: TGCAGCTTCCTCGACAGGGGCCCTTTCTACGAGCAGTACTTC. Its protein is CSFLDRGPFYEQYF.

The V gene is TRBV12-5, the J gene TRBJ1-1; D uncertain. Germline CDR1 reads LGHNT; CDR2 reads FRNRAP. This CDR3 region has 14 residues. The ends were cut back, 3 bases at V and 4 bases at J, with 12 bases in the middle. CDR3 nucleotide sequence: TGTGCTAGTGGTTTTGAGACCCAGGTCACTGAAGCTTTCTTT. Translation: CASGFETQVTEAFF.

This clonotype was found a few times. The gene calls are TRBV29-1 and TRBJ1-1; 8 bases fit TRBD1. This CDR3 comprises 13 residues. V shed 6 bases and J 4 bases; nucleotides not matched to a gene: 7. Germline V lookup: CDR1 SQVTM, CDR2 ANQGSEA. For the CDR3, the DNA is TGCAGCGTAAACAGGGGGGGTGGCACTGAAGCTTTCTTT. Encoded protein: CSVNRGGGTEAFF.